One and the same sample provided the 10 T cell receptor beta chains below, sequenced in a study of T cell changes during pregnancy in multiple sclerosis. Clones were sequenced by immunoSEQ multiplex PCR, and TCRdb holds only the in-frame ones, with some missing. The sample comprises tens of thousands of clones, over 70% of which are singletons, and around 5.1% rests with the top ten. The sequences come from peripheral blood, collected in the first trimester of pregnancy. These receptors were obtained from a female donor in good health, enrolled as a control in a pregnancy study.

This chain uses TRBV27 with TRBJ1-1; TRBD1 matches 10 bases. Germline V gene sequence: CDR1 MNHEY, CDR2 SMNVEV (reference sequence). There are 15 residues in the CDR3. V lost 5 bases, J lost 3 bases, and 6 bases stayed unmatched. The CDR3 sequence is CASSRMGTGDTEAFF. The CDR3, as DNA: TGTGCCAGCAGTCGTATGGGGACAGGGGACACTGAAGCTTTCTTT.

This clone was found many times. The rearrangement joins TRBV9 to TRBJ1-1; D is uncertain. The CDR3 length is 16 residues. Germline V gene data show CDR1 as SGDLS and CDR2 as YYNGEE. Between the trimmed V and J ends, which lost 3 bases and 4 bases, there was a span of 19 bases. The CDR3 DNA follows: TGTGCCAGCAGCGGAACAGTCAGTGGTCTGACCACTGAAGCTTTCTTT. Encoded protein: CASSGTVSGLTTEAFF.

The chain joins TRBV4-2 to TRBJ2-6; a weak D match, TRBD1 (6 bases). This CDR3 has 17 amino acids. The V end was cut by 1 base, the J end by 2 bases, with 12 bases between. CDR1 LGHNA and CDR2 YNFKEQ come from the germline V gene. In nucleotides, the CDR3 is TGTGCCAGCAGCCAAGCTACAGGGCTGACTGGGGCCAACGTCCTGACTTTC. Translated, it gives CASSQATGLTGANVLTF.

The V gene is TRBV5-1, the J gene TRBJ1-5; D gene unclear. Germline assignment: CDR1 SGHRS and CDR2 YFSETQ. V was clipped by 4 bases and J by 0 bases, with 8 bases between them. The CDR3 extends over 14 amino acids. CDR3 region: CASSPGDSNQPQHF. The CDR3 region has the DNA TGCGCCAGCAGCCCCGGGGATAGCAATCAGCCCCAGCATTTT.

The genes are TRBV5-4 and TRBJ2-1, with a tentative D call TRBD2 (5 bases). The germline V and J ends were trimmed by 4 bases and 9 bases, with 17 bases remaining between them. The CDR3 loop spans 14 amino acids. The germline V gene has CDR1 SGHNT and CDR2 YYREEE (reference sequence). The CDR3 coding sequence is TGTGCCAGCAGCCCCTTACTTAGCGTGGGTGAGCAGTTCTTC. Translation gives CASSPLLSVGEQFF. The full variable domain, with the rest looked up from reference TRBV5-4 and TRBJ2-1, is ETGVTQSPTHLIKTRGQQVTLRCSSQSGHNTVSWYQQALGQGPQFIFQYYREEENGRGNFPPRFSGLQFPNYSSELNVNALELDDSALYLCASSPLLSVGEQFFGPGTRLTVL.

This clone was seen only once. The gene calls are TRBV27 and TRBJ1-1, with D perhaps TRBD1 (6 bases). The V end lost 5 bases, the J end lost 3 bases, and 13 bases lay between the germline ends. This CDR3 is 14 amino acids long. Germline V CDR1 and CDR2: MNHEY, SMNVEV (reference sequence). The CDR3 nucleotides read TGTGCCAGCAGTCAGGCAGGGGCCGACACTGAAGCTTTCTTT. This sequence encodes CASSQAGADTEAFF.

This clone was counted once. V usage is TRBV27 and J usage is TRBJ2-3; 14 bases match TRBD2. Germline V CDR1 and CDR2: MNHEY, SMNVEV (reference sequence). This CDR3 region has 18 residues. The V and J ends lost 2 bases and 3 bases, in that order; junction bases with no gene match: 7. Here the CDR3 DNA reads TGTGCCAGCAGTTTAGCGACTAGCGGGGGGGCTAGGACAGATACGCAGTATTTT. Protein product: CASSLATSGGARTDTQYF.

The rearrangement uses TRBV25-1 and TRBJ2-1; 11 bases are a match to TRBD2. V gave up 3 bases and J gave up 14 bases; unmatched junction bases: 6. This CDR3 has 13 residues. Germline CDR1 reads MGHDK; CDR2 reads SYGVNS. This CDR3 reads CASSDFSGGVEFF. The CDR3 region has the DNA TGTGCCAGCAGTGATTTTAGCGGGGGGGTGGAGTTCTTC.

This clone has more than one count but fewer than ten. This chain connects TRBV6-5 to TRBJ1-5, with D perhaps TRBD1 (5 bases). Per the germline V gene, CDR1 is MNHEY and CDR2 is SVGAGI. The ends were cut back, 5 bases at V and 7 bases at J, with 18 bases in the middle. This CDR3 comprises 15 residues. Here the CDR3 reads CASSKRTPRGQPQHF. The CDR3 DNA reads as TGTGCCAGCAGTAAGCGGACCCCCCGGGGGCAGCCCCAGCATTTT.

This clone was counted a single time. V usage is TRBV19 and J usage is TRBJ2-7; D call uncertain. Trimming took 6 bases from V and 0 from J, leaving 12 bases between them. CDR1 and CDR2 (germline): LNHDA, SQIVND (reference sequence). The CDR3 runs 14 residues. The CDR3 sequence: CASSLTPISYEQYF. CDR3 bases: TGTGCCAGTAGCCTGACACCTATCTCCTACGAGCAGTACTTC.